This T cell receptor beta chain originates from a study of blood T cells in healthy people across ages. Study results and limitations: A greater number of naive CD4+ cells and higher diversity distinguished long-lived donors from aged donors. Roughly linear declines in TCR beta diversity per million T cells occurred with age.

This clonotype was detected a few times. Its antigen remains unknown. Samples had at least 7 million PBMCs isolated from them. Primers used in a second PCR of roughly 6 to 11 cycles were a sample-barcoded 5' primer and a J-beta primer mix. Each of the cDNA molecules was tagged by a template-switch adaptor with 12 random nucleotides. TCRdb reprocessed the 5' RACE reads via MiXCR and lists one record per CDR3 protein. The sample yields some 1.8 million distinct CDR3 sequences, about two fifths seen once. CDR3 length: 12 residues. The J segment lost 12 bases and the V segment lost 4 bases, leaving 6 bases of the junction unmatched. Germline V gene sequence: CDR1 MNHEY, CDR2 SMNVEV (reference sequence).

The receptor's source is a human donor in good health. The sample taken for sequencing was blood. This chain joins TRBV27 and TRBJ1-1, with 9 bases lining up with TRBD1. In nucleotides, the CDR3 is TGTGCCAGCAGTTCAGGACAGGGGACGACTTTCTTT. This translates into CASSSGQGTTFF.